Sequencing of this T cell receptor (beta chain) was carried out in a study of blood T cells in healthy people across ages. Overall study: When template switching was applied, about one barcoded beta molecule was captured per two T cells.

Regarding this clonotype: Its specificity is unknown.

This CDR3 has 16 residues. Per germline, CDR1 GTSNPN and CDR2 SVGIG (reference sequence). With 3 bases clipped from V and 5 bases from J, the junction kept 13 bases outside the gene matches. General study findings and limits: A roughly linear age-dependent decrease characterized TCR beta diversity per million T cells. Long-lived donors carried more naive CD4+ cells and greater diversity than aged donors.

Through a sample-barcoded 5' primer and a J-beta primer mix, a second PCR was run for 7 to 11 cycles. TCRdb reprocessed the 5' RACE reads via MiXCR and lists one record per CDR3 protein. The profile shows about 800,000 distinct CDR3 sequences, just under 25% of them singletons. The data were also submitted as part of a second study, on T cells of mothers and their children. That paper adds: RNA extracted was entirely used for cDNA synthesis, 1.5 ug per 15 ul.

Material for sequencing was blood. This chain joins TRBV30 and TRBJ2-7; 10 nucleotides agree with TRBD1. The TCR was taken from a boy between 10 and 17 years old in good health. This chain's CDR3 is CAWSAKLGTGEDEQYF. The CDR3 DNA sequence: TGTGCCTGGAGCGCAAAACTCGGGACAGGGGAAGACGAGCAGTACTTC.